The 26 T cell receptor beta chains listed next were all sequenced from one sample in a study of blood T cells in healthy people across ages. Next came a second PCR, run for about 6 to 12 cycles, which used a sample-barcoded 5' primer along with a J-beta primer mix. One entry per CDR3 protein results from TCRdb running MiXCR on the 5' RACE reads. This sample has over a million distinct CDR3 sequences; 40% to 45% occur once, and the top ten carry under 20%. Sequenced input: blood. Source of these receptors: a woman in her fifties or sixties in good health.

The rearrangement joins TRBV20-1 to TRBJ2-7, with 9 bases matching TRBD2. This CDR3 has 17 amino acids. The germline CDR1 and CDR2 sequences are DFQATT and SNEGSKA (reference sequence). The V gene end was trimmed by 2 bases and the J gene end by 6 bases; junction bases not matched to a gene: 17. CDR3 DNA: TGCAGTGCTAGATCCAATGCGGGAGGGCCCTTGGGGATCGAGCAGTACTTC. It encodes CSARSNAGGPLGIEQYF.

Remarks on this clonotype: A clone one base away is much larger, so this may be a read error. CDR3 sequence: CSVGHRADQEYF. The CDR3 nucleotides read TGCAGCGTTGGACACCGCGCCGACCAGGAGTACTTC. The V and J genes are TRBV29-1 and TRBJ2-7; no reliable D call. CDR3 length equals 12 residues. With 4 bases removed from V and 11 bases from J, the gap between germline ends came to 18 bases. Germline values: CDR1 SQVTM, CDR2 ANQGSEA.

This clonotype was detected a few times. The CDR3 reads CSALPREEPFFDNEQFF. The CDR3 DNA reads as TGCAGTGCTCTCCCTCGGGAGGAGCCTTTTTTTGACAATGAGCAGTTCTTC. The chain is built from TRBV20-1 and TRBJ2-1; TRBD2 matches 7 bases. Per germline, CDR1 DFQATT and CDR2 SNEGSKA (reference sequence). CDR3 length: 17 amino acids. V dropped 5 bases and J dropped 5; count of bases not matched to a gene: 18.

This sequence joins TRBV12-3 or TRBV12-4 and TRBJ2-1; possible D gene TRBD2, 6 bases. Trimming stripped 3 bases from V and 7 bases from J, with 22 bases between. This CDR3 is built from 17 residues. CDR3 sequence: CASSFRLGGTNGNEQFF. DNA of the CDR3: TGTGCCAGCAGTTTCAGGCTCGGAGGGACCAACGGGAATGAGCAGTTCTTC.

This chain uses TRBV5-1 with TRBJ2-1; possibly TRBD1 for D (5 bases). V was pared by 1 base and J by 1 base, with 18 bases between. Germline lookup yields CDR1 SGHRS and CDR2 YFSETQ. The length of the CDR3 is 18 residues. Here the CDR3 reads CASSLFSQGIISYNEQFF. CDR3 DNA: TGCGCCAGCAGCTTGTTTAGTCAGGGTATAATTTCCTACAATGAGCAGTTCTTC.

The genes are TRBV7-9 and TRBJ2-3; D possibly matches TRBD1 or TRBD2 (5 bases each). This CDR3 is 14 amino acids long. V dropped 5 bases and J dropped 5 bases, with 14 bases sitting between them. CDR1 and CDR2 from the germline V gene are SEHNR and FQNEAQ (reference sequence). CDR3 protein: CASSPKGPLDTQYF. In nucleotides, the CDR3 is TGTGCCAGCAGCCCAAAGGGACCGTTAGATACGCAGTATTTT.

V and J are TRBV5-1 and TRBJ2-1; D is tentatively TRBD1 or TRBD2 (6 bases each). The V end lost 0 bases, the J end lost 6 bases, and 25 bases lay between the germline ends. Germline V gives CDR1 SGHRS, CDR2 YFSETQ. The CDR3 has 19 amino acids. The CDR3 DNA reads TGCGCCAGCAGCTTGGACCCGGAGGGGGGTCACACCCAATTCAATGAGCAGTTCTTC. This codes for CASSLDPEGGHTQFNEQFF.

V is TRBV7-9 and J is TRBJ2-5; 8 nucleotides match TRBD1. V lost 5 bases to trimming and J lost 5 bases; unmatched junction nucleotides: 10. Germline CDR1 is SEHNR and CDR2 is FQNEAQ (reference sequence). The CDR3 has 15 amino acids. This CDR3 is CASSPLQGGEETQYF. The DNA of the CDR3 is TGTGCCAGCAGCCCCTTACAGGGGGGCGAGGAGACCCAGTACTTC.

This chain joins TRBV7-6 and TRBJ2-7, with a weak D call TRBD2 (5 bases). The V gene lost 5 bases and the J gene lost 2 bases, with 13 bases spanning the gap. The germline gives CDR1 SGHVS, CDR2 FNYEAQ. This CDR3 comprises 14 residues. The CDR3 nucleotides read TGTGCCAGCAGCCAAGGACTCCCTCCCTACGAGCAGTACTTC. It yields the protein CASSQGLPPYEQYF.

The rearrangement joins TRBV27 to TRBJ2-3, with TRBD1 matching over 8 bases. The CDR3 length is 16 residues. Germline loops: CDR1 MNHEY, CDR2 SMNVEV (reference sequence). V shed 1 base, J shed 4 bases, and the junction held 7 bases outside the gene matches. The DNA of the CDR3 is TGTGCCAGCAGTTTATTTTCAGGGGGCTTCCCAGATACGCAGTATTTT. Amino acid sequence: CASSLFSGGFPDTQYF.

V is TRBV5-1 and J is TRBJ1-2; D is perhaps TRBD1 (6 bases). V was clipped by 4 bases and J by 7 bases, with 20 bases between them. The length of the CDR3 is 15 residues. Germline V lookup: CDR1 SGHRS, CDR2 YFSETQ. The DNA for the CDR3 is TGCGCCAGCAGCGTGGCTATCTCGGGGGGCGCTGGCTACACCTTC. Translation gives CASSVAISGGAGYTF.

The chain links TRBV5-1 to TRBJ1-1; the D is unclear. Between the trimmed V and J ends, which lost 3 bases and 1 base, there was a span of 10 bases. CDR3 length equals 14 residues. The germline CDR1 and CDR2 sequences are SGHRS and YFSETQ. The CDR3 DNA is TGCGCCAGCAGCTCCCGGGTCTCGAACACTGAAGCTTTCTTT. It codes for CASSSRVSNTEAFF.

This rearrangement joins TRBV9 to TRBJ2-7; 12 nucleotides match TRBD2. V lost 4 bases to trimming and J lost 5 bases; unmatched junction nucleotides: 7. The CDR3 sequence is 15 residues long. CDR1 is SGDLS and CDR2 is YYNGEE in the germline V gene. The CDR3: CASSLGLAGIHEQYF. The CDR3 nucleotides read TGTGCCAGCAGCCTCGGACTAGCGGGAATCCACGAGCAGTACTTC.

This clonotype came up a few times. The chain recombines TRBV29-1 with TRBJ2-7, with D maybe TRBD1 (5 bases). CDR3 length: 13 amino acids. V was clipped by 6 bases and J by 4 bases, with 16 bases between them. Germline CDR1 SQVTM, CDR2 ANQGSEA. As DNA, the CDR3 is TGCAGCGTAAAGTTAGGGGATGGATACGAGCAGTACTTC. This gives the protein CSVKLGDGYEQYF.

This chain links TRBV11-2 with TRBJ2-7; D gene ambiguous. The germline V gene encodes CDR1 SGHAT and CDR2 FQNNGV. Trimming stripped 4 bases from V and 0 bases from J, with 10 bases between. This CDR3 is built from 14 residues. The CDR3: CASSWAGSSYEQYF. CDR3 nucleotide sequence: TGTGCCAGCAGCTGGGCAGGAAGCTCCTACGAGCAGTACTTC.

Of note for this clonotype: The junction departs from germline at one end; a sequencing error may be responsible. V usage is TRBV5-1 and J usage is TRBJ2-1; maybe TRBD2 (5 bases). The CDR3 is 12 residues long. Germline V CDR1 and CDR2: SGHRS, YFSETQ. The CDR3 DNA reads TGCGCCAGCGGGAGCTCCCACAATGAGCAGTTCTTC. Translated: CASGSSHNEQFF.

Remarks on this clonotype: With a much larger clone just one base away, this may be a read error. The gene calls are TRBV7-2 and TRBJ2-5, with 11 nucleotides matching TRBD2. There are 15 residues in the CDR3. Germline V CDR1 and CDR2: SGHTA, FQGNSA. CDR3 amino acids: CASSIGLAGVETRYF. The CDR3 DNA reads as TGTGCCAGCAGCATTGGACTAGCGGGTGTGGAGACCCGGTACTTC.

The chain has TRBV6-6 and TRBJ2-3, with 7 bases aligning to TRBD1. CDR1 is MNHNY and CDR2 is SVGAGI in the germline V gene (reference sequence). The junction had 13 bases not matched to a gene; V was cut back by 5 bases and J by 5 bases. The CDR3 is 16 amino acids. Written as DNA, the CDR3 is TGTGCCAGCAGTAACCGTCGCGAGAGGGGGCTAGATACGCAGTATTTT. Translation: CASSNRRERGLDTQYF.

The rearrangement joins TRBV11-2 to TRBJ2-4, with a tentative D call TRBD1 (6 bases). This CDR3 is 17 amino acids long. Germline V gene lookup returns CDR1 SGHAT and CDR2 FQNNGV. V lost 5 bases and J 0 bases, leaving 17 bases between the germline ends. CDR3: CASSPKTGLLAKNIQYF. The CDR3 nucleotides are TGTGCCAGCAGCCCAAAGACAGGCCTTCTAGCCAAAAACATTCAGTACTTC.

V gene TRBV27 combines with J gene TRBJ2-3; the match to TRBD2 covers 7 bases. V trimming: 2 bases; J trimming: 0 bases; junction bases outside the gene matches: 5. Per germline, CDR1 MNHEY and CDR2 SMNVEV (reference sequence). The CDR3 runs to 16 residues. The DNA for the CDR3 is TGTGCCAGCAGTTTACGCACTAGCGCCAGCACAGATACGCAGTATTTT. Translation: CASSLRTSASTDTQYF.

Regarding this clonotype: At one boundary the junction diverges from the germline segment, which might be a read error. The V call is TRBV20-1, the J call TRBJ1-2; TRBD1 agrees at 7 bases. Germline V gene data show CDR1 as DFQATT and CDR2 as SNEGSKA (reference sequence). This CDR3 spans 14 amino acids. CDR3 nucleotide sequence: TGCAGTACTAGTCGACAGGGAGTTTACTATGGCTACACCTTC. Protein product: CSTSRQGVYYGYTF.

The chain employs TRBV5-1 and TRBJ2-3; TRBD2 might be the D (6 bases). This CDR3 region has 14 residues. The germline gives CDR1 SGHRS, CDR2 YFSETQ. Trimming left V 3 bases short and J 0 bases short, with 8 bases between. In DNA, the CDR3 is TGCGCCAGCAGCTGGGGGACTAGCACAGATACGCAGTATTTT. This codes for CASSWGTSTDTQYF.

The chain couples TRBV2 to TRBJ2-1, with 8 nucleotides matching TRBD2. The germline CDR1 and CDR2 sequences are SNHLY and FYNNEI. V was clipped by 7 bases and J by 12 bases; unmatched bases: 14. This CDR3 is 14 amino acids long. In nucleotides, the CDR3 is TGTGCCAGCAAATGGACCGACGGGACTAGTTGGCAGTTCTTC. This codes for CASKWTDGTSWQFF. The full variable domain, in which reference TRBV2 and TRBJ2-1 provide the parts outside the CDR3, is EPEVTQTPSHQVTQMGQEVILRCVPISNHLYFYWYRQILGQKVEFLVSFYNNEISEKSEIFDDQFSVERPDGSNFTLKIRSTKLEDSAMYFCASKWTDGTSWQFFGPGTRLTVL.

Only one count was recorded for this clonotype. At one end, the junction sequence differs from germline, possibly due to a read error. This chain joins TRBV5-1 and TRBJ1-6; D not resolved. The CDR3 spans 17 residues. Looked up from germline, CDR1 is SGHRS and CDR2 is YFSETQ. Written as DNA, the CDR3 is TGCGCCAGCAGCTTGGACCCCAGGAGCTCCTATAATTCACCCCTCTACTTT. Translated: CASSLDPRSSYNSPLYF.

The rearrangement joins TRBV28 to TRBJ2-7; 16 bases are a match to TRBD2. This CDR3 contains 17 residues. The junction had 8 bases not matched to a gene; V was cut back by 5 bases and J by 4 bases. CDR1 and CDR2 (germline): MDHEN, SYDVKM. This CDR3 reads CASSPGTSGRALYEQYF. CDR3 bases: TGTGCCAGCAGTCCTGGGACTAGCGGGAGGGCCTTATACGAGCAGTACTTC.

There are a few counts of this clonotype. V gene TRBV6-5 combines with J gene TRBJ1-5; D not resolved. The CDR3 consists of 15 residues. The V gene lost 2 bases and the J gene lost 0 bases, with 8 bases spanning the gap. The germline CDR1 and CDR2 sequences are MNHEY and SVGAGI. The CDR3, as DNA: TGTGCCAGCAGTTACGGGGTGGATAGCAATCAGCCCCAGCATTTT. It yields the protein CASSYGVDSNQPQHF.